This T cell receptor (beta chain) was captured in a study of immune aging and cytomegalovirus after organ transplant (dated by TCRdb to about 2021). About the full investigation: Every transplant recipient was given three-drug immunosuppression consisting of prednisone, tacrolimus, and mycophenolate.

The CDR3 measures 14 amino acids from cysteine to phenylalanine. Kept here is only the CDR3 DNA, which spans 42 bases and is read in frame from base 1. CDR1 and CDR2 were assigned from the germline V gene (reference sequence) as LGHDT and YNNKEL. Remarks on this clonotype: Its target antigen remains unknown. At one of its ends the junction is not consistent with the germline gene, which may arise from a read error.

Study-wide findings and limitations: CD57 was not measured in the sequencing data, so a conservative gene-based aging definition was used instead. Following viremia, cells with an aged phenotype rose post-transplant no matter the clone size, with the increase showing up earlier in large clones (days 200-264) than in small clones. Large clones contained a higher proportion of TEMRA cells, and the seven largest clones (about 1,900 cells) acquired aged and TEMRA cells while losing TCM cells.

The sample's time point label, decoded: five sample-tagged time points from pre-transplant (day -1) to day 368 post-transplant, pooled. Thawed PBMC were stimulated for about 11 hours with a CMV IE-1 overlapping peptide library without transport inhibitors. After thawing, cells were rested overnight and were then stimulated in R10 medium with CD28/CD49d costimulation. The IE-1 peptide library was made up of 15-amino-acid peptides, each overlapping by 11 amino acids. Each time point was barcoded with BD Single-Cell Multiplexing Kit Sample Tags, pooled, and stained with oligo-conjugated anti-CD45RA plus sorting antibodies. A BD FACSAria III was used to sort CMV-responsive CD8+CD137+ and CD4+CD154+ T cells at 4-way purity. Blood samples were drawn into EDTA vacutainers and processed by Ficoll gradient within 1-24 hours. Receptor amplification or capture employed single-cell sequencing. TCRdb names Illumina NovaSeq 6000 as the instrument used. The BD Rhapsody Targeted mRNA and AbSeq Reagent Kit, in a microwell format, was used for cell capture and library preparation. Libraries covered TCR, sample tags, AbSeq, and targeted mRNA from the Human T-Cell Expression Panel plus custom TOX and TOX2 primers. Libraries were sequenced on an Illumina NovaSeq. As for the authors' bioinformatics: The analysis covered around 10,000 cells in total, of which 6,500 to 8,000 were CD8 T cells and approximately 4,500 were CD8 T cells with an identifiable TCR CDR3. The BD Rhapsody Targeted Analysis Pipeline, including V(D)J processing, was run on the Seven Bridges Genomics platform to process the raw data. Quality control, Sample Tag demultiplexing with Lex-BDSMK, clone identification with VDJ Explorer, and Seurat clustering were performed in SeqGeq 1.6.0. Clones comprising <1% of CD8 T cells were considered non-expanded; clones comprising >2.5% of the sample were considered clonal expansions. TCRdb itself trimmed the public reads at Q25 with fastp, ran MiXCR and retained productive beta chains. Entries are consolidated by CDR3 protein sequence, retaining the most common genes and DNA. The V and J calls come from TCRdb's annotation, not from the publication. In all, the sample holds 20,000 to 25,000 distinct CDR3 sequences, and approximately 40% of those were seen once. Of the sample, 25% to 30% falls within the top ten clones.

The source is a female donor who had a heart transplant and CMV viremia. The V gene is TRBV3-1 and the J gene is TRBJ2-3, with no confidently assigned D gene. Source: CMV peptide-activated CD4+ and CD8+ T cells sorted from blood, taken at five time points, pooled. The cell subset or site label corresponds to: sorted CD8+CD137+ and CD4+CD154+ T cells after about 13 h CMV IE-1 peptide stimulation. The bases read TGTGCCGGCAGCCCAAACGCGGGCACAGATACGCAGTATTTT. It is translated as CAGSPNAGTDTQYF.